Described below is a single T cell receptor (beta chain) sequence and its context. Generated by immunoSEQ multiplex PCR, the TCRdb table keeps only in-frame clones and is missing some. The profile shows under 200,000 clones, approximately 96% of them singletons. The data were taken from a study of cytomegalovirus exposure and HLA in healthy donors. V lost 5 bases and J lost 6, with 19 bases in between. CDR1 and CDR2 (germline): GTSNPN, SVGIG (reference sequence). This CDR3 comprises 14 residues. The source material was PBMCs. This clonotype originated in a woman aged 18-29 years in good health and CMV-seronegative. This chain uses TRBV30 with TRBJ1-2; perhaps TRBD1 as D (5 bases). CDR3 bases: TGTGCCTGGGATGTCGGGGGAGCAGTAAATGGCTACACCTTC. Its translation is CAWDVGGAVNGYTF.